A selection of T cell receptor beta chains follows, all from one sample in a study of T-cell reconstitution after alpha-beta-depleted transplantation in children. TCRdb re-derived calls from the PCR reads in MiXCR, one entry per CDR3 protein. The sample lists around 670,000 distinct CDR3 sequences; around 13% were seen once. The specimen was PBMCs, collected before TCRalphabeta/CD19-depleted stem cell transplant. The receptors were sampled from a girl under 10 years old with congenital amegakaryocytic thrombocytopenia, due to receive a stem cell transplant. The CDR3 runs from the conserved cysteine through the conserved F or W. Fields, in order: clone size, V gene, CDR3 length, D gene, J gene, CDR3 protein, CDR3 DNA. D genes are given only for firm matches. A row's size may be missing; if present it is once, few, many or a size class.

clone_size: many
v_call: TRBV27
cdr3_length: 16
d_call: -
j_call: TRBJ2-1
cdr3_aa: CASSFSYVSTGNEQFF
cdr3_nt: TGTGCCAGCAGTTTCTCATACGTCTCCACAGGTAATGAGCAGTTCTTC

clone_size: many
v_call: TRBV5-1
cdr3_length: 15
d_call: -
j_call: TRBJ2-2
cdr3_aa: CASSLIAGYPEELFF
cdr3_nt: TGCGCCAGCAGCTTAATTGCAGGGTACCCCGAGGAGCTGTTTTTT

clone_size: few
v_call: TRBV30
cdr3_length: 13
d_call: -
j_call: TRBJ2-1
cdr3_aa: CAWLSPLYNEQFF
cdr3_nt: TGTGCCTGGCTTTCCCCCCTTTACAATGAGCAGTTCTTC

clone_size: many
v_call: TRBV5-1
cdr3_length: 19
d_call: TRBD1
j_call: TRBJ1-2
cdr3_aa: CASSLKINPTGGSYYGYTF
cdr3_nt: TGCGCCAGCAGCTTGAAGATTAATCCAACAGGGGGCTCATACTATGGCTACACCTTC

clone_size: few
v_call: TRBV7-6
cdr3_length: 17
d_call: TRBD1
j_call: TRBJ2-7
cdr3_aa: CASSFRIRQGDIYEQYF
cdr3_nt: TGTGCCAGCAGCTTCCGGATCAGACAGGGGGACATATACGAGCAGTACTTC

clone_size: few
v_call: TRBV29-1
cdr3_length: 14
d_call: TRBD2
j_call: TRBJ2-2
cdr3_aa: CSVLAGTVAGELFF
cdr3_nt: TGCAGCGTCCTAGCGGGAACGGTAGCCGGGGAGCTGTTTTTT

clone_size: -
v_call: TRBV20-1
cdr3_length: 17
d_call: -
j_call: TRBJ2-2
cdr3_aa: CSARDPLLGKKTGELFF
cdr3_nt: TGCAGTGCTAGAGACCCCCTGTTGGGAAAAAAGACCGGGGAGCTGTTTTTT

clone_size: -
v_call: TRBV27
cdr3_length: 14
d_call: TRBD1
j_call: TRBJ2-7
cdr3_aa: CASSQGQGVYEQYF
cdr3_nt: TGTGCCAGCAGTCAAGGACAGGGTGTCTACGAGCAGTACTTC

clone_size: many
v_call: TRBV27
cdr3_length: 14
d_call: -
j_call: TRBJ2-7
cdr3_aa: CASSLSGGNYEQYF
cdr3_nt: TGTGCCAGCAGTTTATCTGGGGGCAACTACGAGCAGTACTTC

clone_size: many
v_call: TRBV5-1
cdr3_length: 15
d_call: -
j_call: TRBJ2-1
cdr3_aa: CASSLGTSSYNEQFF
cdr3_nt: TGCGCCAGCAGCTTGGGTACTAGCTCCTACAATGAGCAGTTCTTC

clone_size: many
v_call: TRBV7-2
cdr3_length: 16
d_call: -
j_call: TRBJ2-3
cdr3_aa: CASSLGGYWGSDTQYF
cdr3_nt: TGTGCCAGCAGCTTAGGAGGTTATTGGGGTTCAGATACGCAGTATTTT

clone_size: many
v_call: TRBV20-1
cdr3_length: 15
d_call: TRBD1
j_call: TRBJ2-1
cdr3_aa: CSASPDRVGNNEQFF
cdr3_nt: TGCAGTGCTAGCCCGGACAGGGTGGGGAACAATGAGCAGTTCTTC

clone_size: few
v_call: TRBV11-1
cdr3_length: 18
d_call: TRBD1
j_call: TRBJ1-2
cdr3_aa: CASSTSRDRILNDYGYTF
cdr3_nt: TGTGCCAGCAGCACGTCCCGGGACAGAATTTTAAATGACTATGGCTACACCTTC

clone_size: -
v_call: TRBV18
cdr3_length: 15
d_call: -
j_call: TRBJ2-1
cdr3_aa: CASSPRPPSYNEQFF
cdr3_nt: TGTGCCAGCTCACCACGCCCACCTTCCTACAATGAGCAGTTCTTC

clone_size: many
v_call: TRBV29-1
cdr3_length: 15
d_call: TRBD2
j_call: TRBJ2-1
cdr3_aa: CSVDAGGGPRNEQFF
cdr3_nt: TGCAGCGTTGACGCTGGGGGAGGGCCGCGCAATGAGCAGTTCTTC

clone_size: -
v_call: TRBV12-3/TRBV12-4
cdr3_length: 15
d_call: TRBD1
j_call: TRBJ2-3
cdr3_aa: CASVVPGQITDTQYF
cdr3_nt: TGTGCCAGCGTCGTACCGGGACAGATCACAGATACGCAGTATTTT

clone_size: few
v_call: TRBV18
cdr3_length: 15
d_call: TRBD2
j_call: TRBJ2-5
cdr3_aa: CASSPKTSGQETQYF
cdr3_nt: TGTGCCAGCTCACCTAAGACTAGCGGCCAAGAGACCCAGTACTTC

clone_size: many
v_call: TRBV12-3/TRBV12-4
cdr3_length: 14
d_call: -
j_call: TRBJ2-1
cdr3_aa: CASSLGAVNNEQFF
cdr3_nt: TGTGCCAGCAGTTTAGGGGCAGTCAACAATGAGCAGTTCTTC

clone_size: -
v_call: TRBV5-1
cdr3_length: 15
d_call: -
j_call: TRBJ2-5
cdr3_aa: CASSLTAGNQETQYF
cdr3_nt: TGCGCCAGCAGCTTGACCGCAGGGAACCAAGAGACCCAGTACTTC

clone_size: -
v_call: TRBV29-1
cdr3_length: 13
d_call: -
j_call: TRBJ2-7
cdr3_aa: CSVGFRSGYEQYF
cdr3_nt: TGCAGCGTTGGTTTTCGTTCAGGCTACGAGCAGTACTTC

clone_size: few
v_call: TRBV6-1
cdr3_length: 14
d_call: TRBD1
j_call: TRBJ2-1
cdr3_aa: CASSPWTGSNEQFF
cdr3_nt: TGTGCCAGCAGTCCTTGGACAGGAAGCAATGAGCAGTTCTTC

clone_size: -
v_call: TRBV6-1
cdr3_length: 16
d_call: -
j_call: TRBJ2-1
cdr3_aa: CASSPILADNYNEQFF
cdr3_nt: TGTGCCAGCAGCCCTATTCTAGCTGACAATTACAATGAGCAGTTCTTC

clone_size: -
v_call: TRBV12-3/TRBV12-4
cdr3_length: 14
d_call: TRBD1
j_call: TRBJ1-5
cdr3_aa: CASSGAGGMRPQHF
cdr3_nt: TGTGCCAGCAGTGGGGCAGGGGGAATGAGGCCCCAGCATTTT

clone_size: few
v_call: TRBV20-1
cdr3_length: 15
d_call: -
j_call: TRBJ2-7
cdr3_aa: CSAEQAGSMNNEQYF
cdr3_nt: TGCAGTGCAGAGCAAGCAGGGTCGATGAATAACGAGCAGTACTTC

clone_size: -
v_call: TRBV20-1
cdr3_length: 14
d_call: -
j_call: TRBJ2-1
cdr3_aa: CSASRSSSYNEQFF
cdr3_nt: TGCAGTGCTAGCCGGAGCAGCTCCTACAATGAGCAGTTCTTC

clone_size: many
v_call: TRBV25-1
cdr3_length: 13
d_call: TRBD1
j_call: TRBJ2-1
cdr3_aa: CASSRGSYNEQFF
cdr3_nt: TGTGCCAGCAGCAGGGGGTCCTACAATGAGCAGTTCTTC

clone_size: -
v_call: TRBV12-3/TRBV12-4
cdr3_length: 15
d_call: TRBD2
j_call: TRBJ2-1
cdr3_aa: CASSFFAGDYNEQFF
cdr3_nt: TGTGCCAGCAGTTTTTTCGCGGGAGACTACAATGAGCAGTTCTTC

clone_size: many
v_call: TRBV2
cdr3_length: 15
d_call: -
j_call: TRBJ2-1
cdr3_aa: CASSVDSGIHNEQFF
cdr3_nt: TGTGCCAGCAGCGTGGACAGTGGCATACACAATGAGCAGTTCTTC

clone_size: many
v_call: TRBV25-1
cdr3_length: 16
d_call: TRBD2
j_call: TRBJ2-1
cdr3_aa: CASSEFGAGGGNEQFF
cdr3_nt: TGTGCCAGCAGTGAATTTGGAGCGGGAGGGGGTAATGAGCAGTTCTTC